This TCR beta chain was identified during a study of response to subunit inactivated influenza vaccine. Overall study results and limits: Authors suggested that a seasonal influenza vaccination recruits few new T cells each time.

The germline V gene encodes CDR1 MDHEN and CDR2 SYDVKM. The V gene lost 4 bases and the J gene lost 2 bases, with 19 bases spanning the gap. The CDR3 has 17 residues. TCRdb redid the calling of the RT-PCR reads with MiXCR, one entry per CDR3 protein. The table includes about 180,000 distinct CDR3 sequences, around a tenth detected once. In its sample, this clonotype was seen a few times. Its antigen is unidentified. This TCR derives from a man in his fifties or sixties who received an inactivated influenza vaccine. V gene TRBV28 combines with J gene TRBJ2-3; weak D call: TRBD2 (6 bases). This specimen consisted of CD8+ T cells sorted from PBMCs, obtained less than 25 months after vaccination. Here the CDR3 reads CASSSIGVAVPTDTQYF. The CDR3 DNA reads as TGTGCCAGCAGTTCTATCGGCGTAGCGGTCCCCACAGATACGCAGTATTTT.